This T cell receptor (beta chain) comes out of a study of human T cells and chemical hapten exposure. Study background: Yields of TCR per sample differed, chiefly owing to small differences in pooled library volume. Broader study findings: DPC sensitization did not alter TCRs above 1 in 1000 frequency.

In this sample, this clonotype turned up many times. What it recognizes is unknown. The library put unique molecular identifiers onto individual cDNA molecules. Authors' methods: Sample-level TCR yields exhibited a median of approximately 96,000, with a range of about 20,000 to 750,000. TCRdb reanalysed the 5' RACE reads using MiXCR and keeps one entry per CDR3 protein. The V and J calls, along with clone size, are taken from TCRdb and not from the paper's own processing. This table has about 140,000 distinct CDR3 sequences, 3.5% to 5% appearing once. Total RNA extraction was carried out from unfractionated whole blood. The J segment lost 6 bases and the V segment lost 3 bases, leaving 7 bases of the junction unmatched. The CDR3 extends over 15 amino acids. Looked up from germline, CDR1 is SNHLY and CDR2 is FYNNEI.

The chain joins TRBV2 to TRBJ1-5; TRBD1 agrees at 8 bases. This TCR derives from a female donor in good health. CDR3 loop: CASSENRGMGQPQHF. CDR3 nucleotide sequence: TGTGCCAGCAGTGAGAACAGGGGGATGGGTCAGCCCCAGCATTTT.